The text below deals with one T cell receptor beta chain. Its antigen remains unknown. Its ends do not fully match the called genes, so a read error is possible. This specimen belongs to a study of high-grade serous ovarian cancer treatment subgroups. About the research overall: Each sample yielded on average roughly 7,000 unique TCR beta rearrangements from over 12,000 reads.

Study-wide results and limits: Tumors within one patient showed repertoire similarity of roughly 0.095 to 0.85. These tumor repertoires lack spatial information from bulk sequencing. TCR relatedness rose with neoantigen level and trended with mutation load.

The assay was immunoSEQ multiplex PCR, and TCRdb's table has in-frame clones only and misses some. The repertoire holds 4,900 or so clones, with around 72% as singletons. This CDR3 contains 15 residues. Germline loops: CDR1 MNHEY, CDR2 SMNVEV (reference sequence). Tumor samples were taken before definitive surgery or chemotherapy. Sample: tumor tissue. The chain carries TRBV27 and TRBJ2-6, with a possible D match to TRBD2 (6 bases). The origin of this receptor is a human donor with high-grade serous ovarian cancer. The CDR3 spells CASTLGGAGANVLTF. The CDR3 region has the DNA TGTGCCAGCACTTTAGGAGGGGCTGGGGCCAACGTCCTGACTTTC.